The 30 T cell receptor beta chains presented below share a single source sample, sequenced in a study of T cell responses to AZD1222 COVID-19 vaccine. Only in-frame clones appear in the TCRdb table, and some are missing; sequencing was by immunoSEQ multiplex PCR. The data hold 120,000 or so clones, with 85% to 95% observed a single time. The specimen was peripheral blood, collected on day 0 of AZD1222 vaccination. These receptors all come from an adult in good health.

The CDR3 nucleotides are TGCGCCAGCAGCTTGGGGCAGGTTAGCTATGAGCAGTTCTTC. It translates to CASSLGQVSYEQFF. The chain links TRBV5-1 to TRBJ2-1; no clear D. The CDR3 has 14 amino acids. The V gene lost 0 bases and the J gene lost 8 bases, with 12 bases spanning the gap. Germline V gene lookup returns CDR1 SGHRS and CDR2 YFSETQ.

This chain joins TRBV28 and TRBJ2-1; D perhaps matches TRBD2 (6 bases). The CDR3 contains 15 residues. Germline V gene lookup returns CDR1 MDHEN and CDR2 SYDVKM. V was shortened by 7 bases and J by 4 bases, with 17 bases between the two germline ends. DNA for the CDR3: TGTGCCAGCAACGGGGCGGGGATAAGATACAATGAGCAGTTCTTC. Translating gives CASNGAGIRYNEQFF.

CDR3 amino acids: CASSEQGALTQPQHF. The DNA for the CDR3 is TGTGCCAGTAGTGAACAGGGGGCCTTAACGCAGCCCCAGCATTTT. The rearrangement links TRBV19 to TRBJ1-5; 9 bases are shared with TRBD1. This CDR3 has 15 amino acids. The V gene end was trimmed by 5 bases and the J gene end by 7 bases; junction bases not matched to a gene: 9. Germline V CDR1 and CDR2: LNHDA, SQIVND (reference sequence).

The rearrangement links TRBV28 to TRBJ2-3; D might be TRBD1 or TRBD2, each matching 5 bases. In germline, CDR1 is MDHEN, CDR2 SYDVKM. The V gene lost 1 base and the J gene lost 5 bases, with 10 bases spanning the gap. This CDR3 has 14 residues. The CDR3 protein is CASSLLGVGDTQYF. CDR3 coding DNA: TGTGCCAGCAGTTTATTGGGGGTCGGAGATACGCAGTATTTT.

CDR3 sequence reads: CASIGESYEQYF. The CDR3 DNA reads as TGTGCCAGCATAGGCGAGTCCTACGAGCAGTACTTC. The chain couples TRBV2 to TRBJ2-7; D not resolved. The CDR3 length is 12 residues. V dropped 7 bases and J dropped 1 base, with 8 bases sitting between them. The germline CDR1 and CDR2 sequences are SNHLY and FYNNEI.

The chain couples TRBV25-1 to TRBJ1-6, with TRBD1 identical over 7 bases. The CDR3 totals 16 residues. Looked up from germline, CDR1 is MGHDK and CDR2 is SYGVNS. V trimming: 5 bases; J trimming: 7 bases; junction bases outside the gene matches: 11. The CDR3 spells CASSKTGTFGNSPLHF. In DNA form, the CDR3 reads TGTGCCAGCAGTAAGACAGGGACATTCGGAAATTCACCCCTCCACTTT.

This chain joins TRBV20-1 and TRBJ2-7; D remains ambiguous. The CDR3 is 9 amino acids. Germline CDR1 and CDR2: DFQATT and SNEGSKA (reference sequence). The V gene lost 2 bases and the J gene lost 7 bases, with 3 bases spanning the gap. The CDR3: CSARTEQYF. CDR3 coding DNA: TGCAGTGCTAGAACTGAGCAGTACTTC.

The V gene is TRBV12-3 or TRBV12-4, the J gene TRBJ2-7; a possible D gene is TRBD2 (5 bases). The CDR3 sequence is 11 residues long. Trimming left V 8 bases short and J 6 bases short, with 11 bases between. The CDR3 here is CASPDCGEQYF. CDR3 DNA: TGTGCCAGCCCGGACTGTGGCGAGCAGTACTTC.

This sequence joins TRBV6-1 and TRBJ2-7; D is possibly TRBD1 (5 bases). Germline loops: CDR1 MNHNS, CDR2 SASEGT. Trimming left V 3 bases short and J 3 bases short, with 15 bases between. The CDR3 loop spans 15 amino acids. Here the CDR3 reads CASSDRSWGSYEQYF. CDR3 nucleotide sequence: TGTGCCAGCAGTGATAGGTCTTGGGGCAGCTACGAGCAGTACTTC.

The V and J genes are TRBV5-8 and TRBJ1-5, with TRBD1 identical over 11 bases. Trimming removed 2 bases from V and 6 bases from J; junction bases left unmatched: 10. From germline, CDR1 is SGHTS and CDR2 YDEGEE. The length of the CDR3 is 17 residues. CDR3 coding DNA: TGTGCCAGCAGCTTAAAGGAGGGGACAGGGGGTCGTCAGCCCCAGCATTTT. Amino acid sequence: CASSLKEGTGGRQPQHF.

The gene calls are TRBV7-9 and TRBJ1-5, with D unresolved. Germline V lookup: CDR1 SEHNR, CDR2 FQNEAQ (reference sequence). The CDR3 has 13 amino acids. V was clipped by 1 base and J by 4 bases, with 5 bases between them. CDR3 in DNA: TGTGCCAGCAGCTTAGGGCAGAATCAGCCCCAGCATTTT. It is translated as CASSLGQNQPQHF.

The chain recombines TRBV24-1 with TRBJ2-6, with a weak D call TRBD2 (6 bases). CDR1 KGHDR and CDR2 SFDVKD come from the germline V gene. The CDR3 runs 16 residues. With 4 bases removed from V and 2 bases from J, the gap between germline ends came to 11 bases. The CDR3 DNA reads as TGTGCCACCAGTGACGCGGGGTTGACTGGGGCCAACGTCCTGACTTTC. Its translation is CATSDAGLTGANVLTF.

The chain joins TRBV3-1 (or the pseudogene TRBV3-2) to TRBJ1-5; D unresolved. V dropped 1 base and J dropped 7 bases, with 5 bases sitting between them. This CDR3 has 12 residues. Germline V gene lookup returns CDR1 LGHDT and CDR2 YNNKEL (reference sequence). The CDR3 DNA reads as TGTGCCAGCAGCCAAGCAGGCCAGCCCCAGCATTTT. It specifies CASSQAGQPQHF.

This clone has only one observation. The genes are TRBV20-1 and TRBJ1-2, with D tentatively TRBD1 (6 bases). CDR1 DFQATT and CDR2 SNEGSKA come from the germline V gene (reference sequence). The CDR3 length is 11 residues. V was shortened by 4 bases and J by 3 bases, with 6 bases between the two germline ends. The CDR3 nucleotides read TGCAGTGCTAACAGGGACTATGGCTACACCTTC. This codes for CSANRDYGYTF.

The genes are TRBV28 and TRBJ2-2; 12 bases map to TRBD2. The V gene end was trimmed by 0 bases and the J gene end by 2 bases; junction bases not matched to a gene: 1. This CDR3 is 17 amino acids long. Germline CDR1 MDHEN, CDR2 SYDVKM. This CDR3 reads CASSLWTSGGNTGELFF. The CDR3 DNA sequence: TGTGCCAGCAGTTTATGGACTAGCGGGGGTAACACCGGGGAGCTGTTTTTT.

Worth noting for this clone: The same CDR3 is also encoded by other DNA sequences in this sample. V is TRBV18 and J is TRBJ1-3; D remains unclear. The germline V gene encodes CDR1 KGHSH and CDR2 LQKENI. Trimming pared 1 base from V and 0 bases from J, leaving 4 bases between. The CDR3 spans 14 residues. CDR3 coding DNA: TGTGCCAGCTCACCACAGGGCTCTGGAAACACCATATATTTT. It encodes CASSPQGSGNTIYF.

The chain is built from TRBV6-5 and TRBJ2-5; 9 bases are shared with TRBD2. Germline loops: CDR1 MNHEY, CDR2 SVGAGI. The trim removed 4 bases at V and 3 bases at J, leaving 3 bases unmatched. The CDR3 contains 14 residues. This CDR3 reads CASSSLAGEETQYF. DNA for the CDR3: TGTGCCAGCAGTTCCTTAGCGGGGGAAGAGACCCAGTACTTC.

The rearrangement joins TRBV7-9 to TRBJ1-1, with D possibly matching TRBD1 (5 bases). The CDR3 contains 14 residues. V lost 7 bases, J lost 1 base, and 13 bases lay in between. Germline loops: CDR1 SEHNR, CDR2 FQNEAQ (reference sequence). CDR3 residues: CASNVGRANTEAFF. DNA for the CDR3: TGTGCCAGCAACGTCGGCAGGGCGAACACTGAAGCTTTCTTT.

This clone was picked up one time. Here the CDR3 reads CASSPGQGEEKLFF. The CDR3 nucleotides are TGTGCCAGCAGCCCAGGACAGGGGGAAGAAAAACTGTTTTTT. This chain joins TRBV27 and TRBJ1-4; TRBD1 matches 10 bases. Germline trimming cut 6 bases from V and 8 bases from J; bases unmatched to any gene: 6. This CDR3 is 14 amino acids long. Germline V gene sequence: CDR1 MNHEY, CDR2 SMNVEV (reference sequence).

The chain links TRBV7-9 to TRBJ1-2; the D is unclear. CDR1 and CDR2 from the germline V gene are SEHNR and FQNEAQ (reference sequence). The CDR3 sequence is 13 residues long. V lost 2 bases and J 6 bases, leaving 10 bases between the germline ends. CDR3 sequence (DNA): TGTGCCAGCAGCTTACGGGTTGGGGATGGCTACACCTTC. Its protein product is CASSLRVGDGYTF.

The V gene is TRBV7-2, the J gene TRBJ1-2, with TRBD1 matching over 8 bases. Losses at the gene ends were 0 bases for V and 8 bases for J; bases not matched to a gene: 11. CDR1 and CDR2 (germline): SGHTA, FQGNSA. CDR3 length: 16 residues. The DNA of the CDR3 is TGTGCCAGCAGCTTAGCCCCAGGGGGCGCGTGGAACGGCTACACCTTC. It yields the protein CASSLAPGGAWNGYTF. The full variable domain, rest sourced from reference TRBV7-2 and TRBJ1-2, is GAGVSQSPSNKVTEKGKDVELRCDPISGHTALYWYRQSLGQGLEFLIYFQGNSAPDKSGLPSDRFSAERTGGSVSTLTIQRTQQEDSAVYLCASSLAPGGAWNGYTFGSGTRLTVV.

The V gene is TRBV18, the J gene TRBJ1-1; weak D call: TRBD1 (5 bases). Trimming pared 0 bases from V and 2 bases from J, leaving 7 bases between. This CDR3 is 14 amino acids long. From germline, CDR1 is KGHSH and CDR2 LQKENI. In DNA form, the CDR3 reads TGTGCCAGCTCACCACCTAGGGGAAACACTGAAGCTTTCTTT. This gives the protein CASSPPRGNTEAFF.

The rearrangement links TRBV7-6 to TRBJ2-2; D might be TRBD1 or TRBD2, each matching 6 bases. There are 17 residues in the CDR3. Germline lookup yields CDR1 SGHVS and CDR2 FNYEAQ. The V end was cut by 0 bases, the J end by 6 bases, with 17 bases between. CDR3 in amino acids: CASSLAWAGGESGELFF. In DNA form, the CDR3 reads TGTGCCAGCAGCTTAGCTTGGGCCGGGGGCGAGTCCGGGGAGCTGTTTTTT.

This clone showed up just once. The chain employs TRBV10-2 and TRBJ2-1, with D maybe TRBD2 (6 bases). Germline V gene data show CDR1 as WSHSY and CDR2 as SAAADI. This CDR3 contains 16 residues. V gave up 4 bases and J gave up 8 bases, with 21 bases separating them. The CDR3 here is CASSGTGTSRRDEQFF. The CDR3 DNA is TGCGCCAGCAGTGGGACCGGGACTTCCCGTCGGGATGAGCAGTTCTTC.

V gene TRBV7-6 combines with J gene TRBJ2-7; TRBD2 matches at 9 bases. Trimming at V came to 0 bases and at J to 0 bases, leaving 6 bases not matched to a gene. The germline V gene has CDR1 SGHVS and CDR2 FNYEAQ. The CDR3 contains 17 residues. In DNA, the CDR3 is TGTGCCAGCAGCTTAGCCAGCGGGGGGTCTAGCTCCTACGAGCAGTACTTC. It translates to CASSLASGGSSSYEQYF.

The chain couples TRBV19 to TRBJ2-2, with 7 nucleotides matching TRBD2. The CDR3 contains 15 residues. Looked up from germline, CDR1 is LNHDA and CDR2 is SQIVND (reference sequence). Trimming removed 9 bases from V and 1 base from J; junction bases left unmatched: 8. The CDR3 here is CASVRGERNTGELFF. CDR3 nucleotides: TGTGCCAGCGTCCGGGGGGAAAGGAACACCGGGGAGCTGTTTTTT.

V is TRBV21-1 and J is TRBJ2-3; the DNA was not compared with TRBD1, the D call given in the table. TRBV21-1 is recorded as a pseudogene. The CDR3 sequence is 15 residues long. The CDR3 DNA is TGTGCCAGCAGCCCCTTACAGGGGCAGCTGGGTACGCAGTATTTT. Protein sequence: CASSPLQGQLGTQYF.

Remarks on this clone: One end of the junction does not line up with germline, which may come from a read error. CDR3 bases: TGTGCCTGGAGTGTAGCCGGGGATAGCGGGGGGCCGTTGAACTTC. Translation: CAWSVAGDSGGPLNF. The V and J genes are TRBV30 and TRBJ2-5; 10 nucleotides agree with TRBD2. The CDR3 consists of 15 residues. The germline V gene has CDR1 GTSNPN and CDR2 SVGIG (reference sequence).

This chain joins TRBV11-3 and TRBJ2-5; D tentatively fits TRBD1 or TRBD2 (5 bases each). Trimming stripped 5 bases from V and 2 bases from J, with 12 bases between. The CDR3 is 14 residues long. From germline, CDR1 is SGHNT and CDR2 YENEEA. The CDR3 sequence is CASSDRDGQETQYF. The CDR3 DNA follows: TGTGCCAGCAGCGACCGGGACGGACAAGAGACCCAGTACTTC.

This sequence joins TRBV5-5 and TRBJ1-4, with D unresolved. CDR1 and CDR2 from the germline V gene are SGHKS and YYEKEE (reference sequence). CDR3 size: 14 residues. The V end lost 0 bases, the J end lost 4 bases, and 7 bases lay between the germline ends. CDR3 amino acids: CASSLGTLNEKLFF. Here the CDR3 DNA reads TGTGCCAGCAGCTTGGGCACCCTTAATGAAAAACTGTTTTTT.